This T cell receptor (beta chain) was obtained from a study of blood T cell repertoires in COVID-19. Study background: T cells, B-cell-depleted T cells, or PBMCs supplied cDNA or gDNA.

The study recruited people aged roughly 18 to 89 years across around 24 US areas. Self-reported history from a screening survey and questionnaire set each donor's cohort. Trimming cost V 4 bases and J 4 bases, with 13 bases left between them. The CDR3 extends over 15 amino acids. Germline CDR1 MDHEN, CDR2 SYDVKM. In the original workflow: How many nucleated cells were present was estimated from reference gene primer amplification. This table comes from immunoSEQ multiplex PCR, and its TCRdb copy is limited to in-frame clones, with some not included. V and J calls and clone size are those listed in that table; D and trimming were worked out from the DNA. The repertoire includes under 200,000 clones, roughly 84% of them detected once, and about a sixth sits in the top ten.

The chain uses TRBV28 and TRBJ1-4; the D gene is possibly TRBD1 (6 bases). The sequenced sample was PBMCs or T cells enriched from blood (not recorded which). The TCR comes from a man in his 60s who had recovered from COVID-19. CDR3 amino acids: CASSSGTTGNEKLFF. CDR3 coding DNA: TGTGCCAGCAGTTCCGGGACAACTGGTAATGAAAAACTGTTTTTT.